This T cell receptor (beta chain) was profiled in a study of T cells in Graves' hyperthyroidism and ophthalmopathy. General study findings and limits: Most expanded thyroid clonotypes above 0.001 recurred in blood. Ophthalmopathy was told apart from stable hyperthyroidism by a 13 V-J model. Ophthalmopathy was model-predicted a median about 7.1 months pre-onset.

This clonotype was counted a few times. The target antigen is unknown. Germline values: CDR1 MNHEY, CDR2 SVGEGT. This CDR3 is built from 15 residues. Trimming took 5 bases from V and 5 from J; bases not matched to a gene: 11. Each patient was aged 18 to 65 and had newly diagnosed hyperthyroidism of under 2 months' duration. Using RNA transcripts as the source, TCR beta CDR3 regions were amplified. The primer set for the first-round RT-PCR of the TCR CDR3 was HTBI. TCRdb re-analysed the multiplex PCR reads in MiXCR, keeping a single row per CDR3 protein. This repertoire shows about 740,000 distinct CDR3 sequences, less than 15% found once; its top ten account for 9.5% to 13%.

The receptor's source is a woman aged 18-35 years with Graves' hyperthyroidism. Sequenced sample: blood. The chain carries TRBV6-2 or TRBV6-3 and TRBJ1-2, with 7 nucleotides matching TRBD1. The DNA for the CDR3 is TGTGCCAGCAGTGATGCCGGGACAGTTCGTTATGGCTACACCTTC. It yields the protein CASSDAGTVRYGYTF.